This TCR beta chain was captured in a study of T-cell memory formation after mild COVID-19. Study-wide background: Largely, TCR clusters stayed within a single donor.

This clonotype appeared a few times. Its antigen remains unidentified. Study outcomes and limitations: The study detected some responding clones in pre-infection memory, suggesting cross-reactive memory joined. Of the contracting clones, CD4+ ones lay mainly in CM and EM, and CD8+ ones in EMRA.

V was cut by 3 bases and J by 0 bases, with 14 bases left in between. The germline V gene has CDR1 KGHSH and CDR2 LQKENI. CDR3 length equals 16 residues. 5'RACE with constant-segment primers yielded barcoded, UMI-tagged TCR alpha and TCR beta cDNA libraries. TCRdb ran MiXCR on the 5' RACE reads and lists one entry per CDR3 protein. The sample holds about 360,000 distinct CDR3 sequences; around 14% are singletons and the top ten take around 21%. This sequence joins TRBV18 and TRBJ2-5; TRBD2 might be the D (7 bases). Sequenced: PBMCs or a T cell subset sorted from them (not recorded which). This TCR came from a man in his late teens or twenties who had mild COVID-19 (a few samples of this study predate the infection). Cell type and time point are not known. The CDR3 spells CASSPRGGVYQETQYF. CDR3 nucleotide sequence: TGTGCCAGCTCACCTCGCGGGGGCGTGTACCAAGAGACCCAGTACTTC.